The present T cell receptor (beta chain) was sequenced within a study of cytomegalovirus exposure and HLA in healthy donors. Study findings and constraints: An analysis was carried out later, and it reportedly showed fewer N-insertions in an Asian-associated ancestry cluster than the approximately 710-donor mean. A few of the chains that were CMV-associated were confirmed in vitro to be specific for CMV antigens.

About this clone: Its cognate antigen is unknown.

Germline V gene sequence: CDR1 MNHEY, CDR2 SMNVEV (reference sequence). The V gene end was trimmed by 2 bases and the J gene end by 6 bases; junction bases not matched to a gene: 5. This CDR3 is 15 amino acids long. Primers for the PCR totalled 60 Vbeta and 13 Jbeta. Only in-frame clones appear in the TCRdb table, and some are missing; sequencing was by immunoSEQ multiplex PCR. The data show approximately 140,000 clones, 55% to 70% seen once. At the time of sampling, donors were nominally healthy, though unrecorded immune exposures were likely. The receptor comes from a woman aged 60-75 years in good health and CMV-seropositive. The chain recombines TRBV27 with TRBJ2-3, with 10 bases aligning to TRBD1. Sequences were obtained from PBMCs. The CDR3 nucleotides read TGTGCCAGCAGTTTAAGCGGGACAGGGGCTGATACGCAGTATTTT. It encodes CASSLSGTGADTQYF.